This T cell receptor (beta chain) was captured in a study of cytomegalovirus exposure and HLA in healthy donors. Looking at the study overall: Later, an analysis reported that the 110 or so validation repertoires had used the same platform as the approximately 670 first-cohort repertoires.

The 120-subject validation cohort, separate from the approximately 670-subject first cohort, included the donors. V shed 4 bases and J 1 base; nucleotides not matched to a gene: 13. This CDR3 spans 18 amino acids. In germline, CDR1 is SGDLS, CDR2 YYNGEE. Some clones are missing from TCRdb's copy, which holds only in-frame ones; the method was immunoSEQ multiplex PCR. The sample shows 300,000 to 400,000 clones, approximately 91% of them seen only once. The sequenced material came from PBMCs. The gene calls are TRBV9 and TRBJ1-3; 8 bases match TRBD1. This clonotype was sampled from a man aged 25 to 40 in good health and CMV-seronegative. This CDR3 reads CASSLGQGGVGSGNTIYF. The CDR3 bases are TGTGCCAGCAGCCTTGGACAGGGAGGAGTTGGTTCTGGAAACACCATATATTTT.